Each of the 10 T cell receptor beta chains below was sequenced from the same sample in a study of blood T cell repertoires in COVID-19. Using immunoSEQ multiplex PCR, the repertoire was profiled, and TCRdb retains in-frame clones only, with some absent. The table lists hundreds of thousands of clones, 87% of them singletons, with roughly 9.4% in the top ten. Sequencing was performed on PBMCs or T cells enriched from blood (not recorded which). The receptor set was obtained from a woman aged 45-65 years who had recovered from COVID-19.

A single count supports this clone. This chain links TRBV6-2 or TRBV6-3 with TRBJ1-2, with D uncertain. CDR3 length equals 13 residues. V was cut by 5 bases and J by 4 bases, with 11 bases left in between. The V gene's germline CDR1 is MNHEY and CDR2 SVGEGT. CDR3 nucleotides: TGTGCCAGCAGTCCCAGTCTGGCCTATGGCTACACCTTC. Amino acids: CASSPSLAYGYTF.

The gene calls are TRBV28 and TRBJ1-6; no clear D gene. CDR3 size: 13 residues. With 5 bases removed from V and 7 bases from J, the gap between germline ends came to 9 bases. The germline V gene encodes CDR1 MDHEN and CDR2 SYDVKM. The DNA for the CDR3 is TGTGCCAGCAGTAACCTAGCCAATTCACCCCTCCACTTT. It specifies CASSNLANSPLHF.

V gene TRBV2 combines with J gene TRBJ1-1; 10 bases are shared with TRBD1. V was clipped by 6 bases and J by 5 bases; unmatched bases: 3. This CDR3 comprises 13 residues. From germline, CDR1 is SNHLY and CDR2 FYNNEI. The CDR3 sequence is CASRDRGGTEAFF. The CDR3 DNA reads TGTGCCAGCAGGGACAGGGGGGGTACTGAAGCTTTCTTT. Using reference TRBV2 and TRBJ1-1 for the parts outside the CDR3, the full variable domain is EPEVTQTPSHQVTQMGQEVILRCVPISNHLYFYWYRQILGQKVEFLVSFYNNEISEKSEIFDDQFSVERPDGSNFTLKIRSTKLEDSAMYFCASRDRGGTEAFFGQGTRLTVV.

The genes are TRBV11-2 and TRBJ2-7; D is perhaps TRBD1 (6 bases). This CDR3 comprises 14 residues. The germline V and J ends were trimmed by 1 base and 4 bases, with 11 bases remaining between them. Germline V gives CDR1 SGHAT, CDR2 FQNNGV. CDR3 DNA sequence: TGTGCCAGCAGCTTAGTAACAGGGAAATACGAGCAGTACTTC. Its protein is CASSLVTGKYEQYF.

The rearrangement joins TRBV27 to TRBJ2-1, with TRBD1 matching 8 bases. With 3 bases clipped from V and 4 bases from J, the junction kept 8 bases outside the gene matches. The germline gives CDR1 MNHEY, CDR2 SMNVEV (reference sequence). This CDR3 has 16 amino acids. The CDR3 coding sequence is TGTGCCAGCAGTTTCGCGGGCAGGGGGCGGTACAATGAGCAGTTCTTC. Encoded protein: CASSFAGRGRYNEQFF.

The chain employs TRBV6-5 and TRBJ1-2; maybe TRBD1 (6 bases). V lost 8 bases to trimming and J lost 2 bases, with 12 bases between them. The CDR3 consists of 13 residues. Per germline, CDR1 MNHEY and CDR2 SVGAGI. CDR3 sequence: CASRRQENYGYTF. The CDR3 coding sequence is TGTGCCAGCCGTCGACAGGAAAACTATGGCTACACCTTC.

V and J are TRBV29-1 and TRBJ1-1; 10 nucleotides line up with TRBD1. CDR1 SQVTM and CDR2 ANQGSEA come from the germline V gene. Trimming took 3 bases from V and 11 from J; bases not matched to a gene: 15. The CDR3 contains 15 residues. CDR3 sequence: CSVDKGQGTLRTAFF. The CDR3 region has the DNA TGCAGCGTTGATAAGGGACAGGGGACGCTGAGGACGGCTTTCTTT.

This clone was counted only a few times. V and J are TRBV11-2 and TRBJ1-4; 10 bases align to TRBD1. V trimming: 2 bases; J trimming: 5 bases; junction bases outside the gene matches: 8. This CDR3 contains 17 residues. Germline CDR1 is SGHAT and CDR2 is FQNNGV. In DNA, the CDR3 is TGTGCCAGCAGCTTAACGATGGGACAGGGGAGGAATGAAAAACTGTTTTTT. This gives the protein CASSLTMGQGRNEKLFF.

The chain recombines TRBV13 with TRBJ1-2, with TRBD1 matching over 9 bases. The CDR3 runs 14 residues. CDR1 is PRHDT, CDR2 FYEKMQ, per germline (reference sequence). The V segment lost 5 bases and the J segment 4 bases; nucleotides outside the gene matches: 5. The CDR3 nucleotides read TGTGCCAGCAGCCAGGGACAGGGTCGCTATGGCTACACCTTC. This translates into CASSQGQGRYGYTF.

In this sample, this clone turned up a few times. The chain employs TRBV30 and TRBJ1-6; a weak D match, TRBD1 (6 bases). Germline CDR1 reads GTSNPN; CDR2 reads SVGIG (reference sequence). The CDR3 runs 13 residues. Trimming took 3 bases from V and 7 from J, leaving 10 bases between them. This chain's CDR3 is CAWRQGWNSPLHF. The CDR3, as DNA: TGTGCCTGGAGACAGGGATGGAATTCACCCCTCCACTTT.